These 22 T cell receptor beta chains share one sample of origin, sequenced in a study of blood T cell repertoires in COVID-19. Some clones are missing from TCRdb's copy, which holds only in-frame ones; the method was immunoSEQ multiplex PCR. The table lists some 340,000 clones, 90% of them singletons. Sequenced sample: PBMCs or T cells enriched from blood (not recorded which). The receptors come from a woman aged 25 to 39 who had been exposed to COVID-19.

The V call is TRBV7-9, the J call TRBJ1-4; D is possibly TRBD1 (6 bases). The CDR3 length is 15 residues. Germline V CDR1 and CDR2: SEHNR, FQNEAQ (reference sequence). Deletions cut 5 bases from V and 2 bases from J, with 12 bases between. The CDR3 DNA follows: TGTGCCAGCAGCCCCAGGGGTAGGACTAATGAAAAACTGTTTTTT. Protein product: CASSPRGRTNEKLFF.

In nucleotides, the CDR3 is TGTGCCAGCAGCTTAGCGCGGGGCTGGGCGCAGTTCTTC. It codes for CASSLARGWAQFF. The V call is TRBV7-2, the J call TRBJ2-1, with D tentatively TRBD2 (6 bases). Germline V gene sequence: CDR1 SGHTA, CDR2 FQGNSA. The CDR3 contains 13 residues. Trimming stripped 0 bases from V and 12 bases from J, with 12 bases between.

The V call is TRBV4-3, the J call TRBJ2-5, with 9 positions matching TRBD2. The CDR3 covers 16 residues. Germline V gives CDR1 LGHNA, CDR2 YSLEER. V trimming: 2 bases; J trimming: 2 bases; junction bases outside the gene matches: 6. The CDR3 reads CASSQMAGGLQETQYF. The CDR3, as DNA: TGCGCCAGCAGCCAAATGGCGGGGGGGCTACAAGAGACCCAGTACTTC.

The V and J genes are TRBV2 and TRBJ1-3; no clear D gene. The ends were cut back, 6 bases at V and 8 bases at J, with 11 bases in the middle. The germline CDR1 and CDR2 sequences are SNHLY and FYNNEI. CDR3 length: 12 amino acids. This chain's CDR3 is CASRADEDTIYF. The CDR3 coding sequence is TGTGCCAGCAGGGCAGATGAAGACACCATATATTTT.

The chain links TRBV7-2 to TRBJ2-1; TRBD1 is a possible D gene (6 bases). CDR1 SGHTA and CDR2 FQGNSA come from the germline V gene. The CDR3 contains 12 residues. V gave up 2 bases and J gave up 15 bases, with 14 bases separating them. CDR3 DNA: TGTGCCAGCAGCTTATACAGGGTCGGGTGGTTCTTC. Its translation is CASSLYRVGWFF.

The gene calls are TRBV5-1 and TRBJ2-1; the D is unclear. V was pared by 0 bases and J by 8 bases, with 9 bases between. The CDR3 is made up of 13 amino acids. Germline loops: CDR1 SGHRS, CDR2 YFSETQ. CDR3 DNA: TGCGCCAGCAGCTTGGAGTACAGCCATGAGCAGTTCTTC. Its translation is CASSLEYSHEQFF. The whole variable domain, remainder taken from reference TRBV5-1 and TRBJ2-1, is KAGVTQTPRYLIKTRGQQVTLSCSPISGHRSVSWYQQTPGQGLQFLFEYFSETQRNKGNFPGRFSGRQFSNSRSEMNVSTLELGDSALYLCASSLEYSHEQFFGPGTRLTVL.

The table lists this clone with a few counts. V and J are TRBV7-7 and TRBJ1-4, with unresolved D. The CDR3 is made up of 13 amino acids. Germline V lookup: CDR1 SSHAT, CDR2 FNYEAQ (reference sequence). The V gene lost 5 bases and the J gene lost 8 bases, with 12 bases spanning the gap. The CDR3 nucleotides are TGTGCCAGCAGCCTTCGGACGGGAGAAAAACTGTTTTTT. Encoded protein: CASSLRTGEKLFF.

The chain carries TRBV29-1 and TRBJ1-2; a weak D match, TRBD1 (6 bases). Trimming shortened V by 0 bases and J by 4 bases, and 15 bases separated the two germline ends. The CDR3 contains 15 residues. Germline V lookup: CDR1 SQVTM, CDR2 ANQGSEA. CDR3 sequence: CSVEDRIGQLYGYTF. Here the CDR3 DNA reads TGCAGCGTTGAAGACCGTATTGGACAGCTCTATGGCTACACCTTC. The full variable domain, its missing parts supplied by reference TRBV29-1 and TRBJ1-2, is SAVISQKPSRDICQRGTSLTIQCQVDSQVTMMFWYRQQPGQSLTLIATANQGSEATYESGFVIDKFPISRPNLTFSTLTVSNMSPEDSSIYLCSVEDRIGQLYGYTFGSGTRLTVV.

V gene TRBV19 combines with J gene TRBJ2-3; maybe TRBD2 (7 bases). Trimming took off 4 bases at V and 0 bases at J, with 17 bases between the two ends. CDR3 length equals 17 residues. Germline lookup yields CDR1 LNHDA and CDR2 SQIVND (reference sequence). The CDR3 protein is CASSTSPGGLSTDTQYF. Written as DNA, the CDR3 is TGTGCCAGTAGTACCTCCCCCGGGGGGCTTAGCACAGATACGCAGTATTTT. Complete variable domain (other parts from reference TRBV19 and TRBJ2-3): DGGITQSPKYLFRKEGQNVTLSCEQNLNHDAMYWYRQDPGQGLRLIYYSQIVNDFQKGDIAEGYSVSREKKESFPLTVTSAQKNPTAFYLCASSTSPGGLSTDTQYFGPGTRLTVL.

The chain has TRBV11-2 and TRBJ2-2, with 8 bases fitting TRBD2. In germline, CDR1 is SGHAT, CDR2 FQNNGV. Trimming cost V 2 bases and J 3 bases; bases outside gene matches: 5. There are 16 residues in the CDR3. CDR3 in amino acids: CASSLSLAGHTGELFF. Here the CDR3 DNA reads TGTGCCAGCAGCTTAAGTCTAGCGGGTCACACCGGGGAGCTGTTTTTT.

The genes are TRBV7-6 and TRBJ1-2, with TRBD1 identical over 7 bases. Germline CDR1 reads SGHVS; CDR2 reads FNYEAQ. The V segment lost 2 bases and the J segment 2 bases; nucleotides outside the gene matches: 2. The CDR3 is 14 amino acids. CDR3 amino acids: CASSLRDSNYGYTF. The CDR3 region has the DNA TGTGCCAGCAGCTTAAGGGACAGCAACTATGGCTACACCTTC.

This clone occurred once. J is TRBJ1-1 and V is TRBV12-3 or TRBV12-4; D remains ambiguous. V lost 5 bases and J 11 bases, leaving 15 bases between the germline ends. CDR3 size: 12 residues. As DNA, the CDR3 is TGTGCCAGCAGTCGAACGACCGGGTCTGCTTTCTTT. It translates to CASSRTTGSAFF.

The CDR3 DNA reads TGTGCCAGCAGGGGAATAGCGGGGGAACAGTTCTTC. It encodes CASRGIAGEQFF. The rearrangement uses TRBV2 and TRBJ2-1; TRBD2 matches 9 bases. With V trimmed by 6 bases and J by 13 bases, 7 bases remained unmatched. Germline V lookup: CDR1 SNHLY, CDR2 FYNNEI. This CDR3 has 12 residues.

The rearrangement joins TRBV12-3 or TRBV12-4 to TRBJ2-7; 8 positions match TRBD1. The CDR3 sequence is 13 residues long. Trimming cost V 5 bases and J 5 bases; bases outside gene matches: 5. The CDR3 region is CASSDRGFNEQYF. The CDR3 DNA reads TGTGCCAGCAGTGACAGGGGTTTCAACGAGCAGTACTTC.

The rearrangement joins TRBV3-1 (or the pseudogene TRBV3-2) to TRBJ1-2, with 8 bases fitting TRBD1. The germline gives CDR1 LGHDT, CDR2 YNNKEL (reference sequence). The CDR3 length is 16 residues. The V segment lost 1 base and the J segment 4 bases; nucleotides outside the gene matches: 8. The CDR3 nucleotides read TGTGCCAGCAGCCAAGTTCGGGCAGGGGGCGGCTATGGCTACACCTTC. The encoded protein is CASSQVRAGGGYGYTF.

The chain has TRBV10-3 and TRBJ2-7; TRBD2 matches at 9 bases. The CDR3 contains 14 residues. Germline CDR1 is ENHRY and CDR2 is SYGVKD. V was clipped by 7 bases and J by 2 bases; unmatched bases: 6. In DNA, the CDR3 is TGTGCCATCAAATCTAGCGGGGATGCCTACGAGCAGTACTTC. It translates to CAIKSSGDAYEQYF.

This clone appeared a single time. The chain combines TRBV6-5 with TRBJ2-7; tentative D call: TRBD2 (7 bases). Trimming left V 2 bases short and J 9 bases short, with 17 bases between. This CDR3 spans 14 amino acids. Per germline, CDR1 MNHEY and CDR2 SVGAGI. DNA of the CDR3: TGTGCCAGCAGTTACCGAGGGGGGGCGCTTCCGCAGTACTTC. This translates into CASSYRGGALPQYF.

The gene calls are TRBV9 and TRBJ2-1, with D possibly TRBD1 on 7 matching bases. CDR3 length: 14 residues. Germline lookup yields CDR1 SGDLS and CDR2 YYNGEE. Deletions cut 6 bases from V and 2 bases from J, with 12 bases between. This CDR3 is CASTQGGPYNEQFF. CDR3 bases: TGTGCCAGCACGCAGGGGGGTCCCTACAATGAGCAGTTCTTC. Supplemented by reference TRBV9 and TRBJ2-1, the full variable domain reads DSGVTQTPKHLITATGQRVTLRCSPRSGDLSVYWYQQSLDQGLQFLIQYYNGEERAKGNILERFSAQQFPDLHSELNLSSLELGDSALYFCASTQGGPYNEQFFGPGTRLTVL.

The V call is TRBV12-3 or TRBV12-4, the J call TRBJ1-2; 7 bases align to TRBD1. Trimming removed 1 base from V and 7 bases from J; junction bases left unmatched: 3. This CDR3 comprises 13 residues. The CDR3 here is CASSLVSGGGYTF. Written as DNA, the CDR3 is TGTGCCAGCAGTTTAGTTTCAGGGGGTGGCTACACCTTC.

The chain links TRBV19 to TRBJ1-6; 10 bases agree with TRBD1. The CDR3 is made up of 16 amino acids. Unmatched junction bases numbered 5, after V lost 0 bases and J lost 9 bases. CDR1 is LNHDA, CDR2 SQIVND, per germline (reference sequence). The DNA for the CDR3 is TGTGCCAGTAGTATAGATTCGGGGACAGGGGTTTCACCCCTCCACTTT. Translation gives CASSIDSGTGVSPLHF. Complete variable domain (other parts from reference TRBV19 and TRBJ1-6): DGGITQSPKYLFRKEGQNVTLSCEQNLNHDAMYWYRQDPGQGLRLIYYSQIVNDFQKGDIAEGYSVSREKKESFPLTVTSAQKNPTAFYLCASSIDSGTGVSPLHFGNGTRLTVT.

The DNA of the CDR3 is TGTGCCAGTAGCTATGGAGACTTACTCGGCACTGAAGCTTTCTTT. This codes for CASSYGDLLGTEAFF. This chain links TRBV19 with TRBJ1-1, with no clear D. The CDR3 is 15 residues long. The germline gives CDR1 LNHDA, CDR2 SQIVND (reference sequence). Trimming removed 6 bases from V and 4 bases from J, with 18 bases in between.

The rearrangement links TRBV19 to TRBJ1-2; D might be TRBD1 (5 bases). V was pared by 6 bases and J by 4 bases, with 12 bases between. The CDR3 covers 13 residues. Germline loops: CDR1 LNHDA, CDR2 SQIVND (reference sequence). CDR3 loop: CASRTGVIYGYTF. CDR3 nucleotide sequence: TGTGCCAGTAGGACGGGGGTGATCTATGGCTACACCTTC.